This entry lists 9 T cell receptor beta chains sequenced from one sample in a study of cytomegalovirus exposure and HLA in healthy donors. Primers included in the PCR were 60 Vbeta and 13 Jbeta primers. Assay: immunoSEQ multiplex PCR; the TCRdb copy retains only in-frame clones and omits some. Of under 150,000 clones detected, roughly 85% appear once; the ten largest clones hold roughly 1.2%. What was sequenced was PBMCs. The source of these receptors is a boy younger than 18 in good health and CMV-seronegative.

This chain joins TRBV6-5 and TRBJ2-7; D is uncertain. The length of the CDR3 is 13 residues. V lost 2 bases, J lost 6 bases, and 11 bases lay in between. The germline CDR1 and CDR2 sequences are MNHEY and SVGAGI. The CDR3 spells CASSYPPRSEQYF. CDR3 coding DNA: TGTGCCAGCAGTTACCCCCCCCGGAGCGAGCAGTACTTC.

The chain carries TRBV7-6 and TRBJ2-5; D uncertain. This CDR3 is built from 14 residues. Germline-derived CDR1 and CDR2 are SGHVS and FNYEAQ. The germline V and J ends were trimmed by 1 base and 2 bases, with 8 bases remaining between them. The chain's CDR3 is CASSLGYKQETQYF. The DNA for the CDR3 is TGTGCCAGCAGCTTAGGCTATAAACAAGAGACCCAGTACTTC.

The CDR3 loop reads CASSQAAGGSYPNEKLFF. As DNA, the CDR3 is TGCGCCAGCAGCCAAGCGGCAGGGGGTAGCTACCCCAATGAAAAACTGTTTTTT. The gene calls are TRBV4-3 and TRBJ1-4, with 7 bases aligning to TRBD1. Trimming cost V 1 base and J 5 bases; bases outside gene matches: 13. The germline V gene has CDR1 LGHNA and CDR2 YSLEER. The CDR3 is 18 residues long.

This chain uses TRBV5-4 with TRBJ1-3; TRBD1 might be the D (6 bases). The CDR3 extends over 17 amino acids. Germline assignment: CDR1 SGHNT and CDR2 YYREEE (reference sequence). Between the trimmed V and J ends, which lost 2 bases and 0 bases, there was a span of 15 bases. The CDR3 region has the DNA TGTGCCAGCAGCTTCGGAGAGGGGGGGTTCTCTGGAAACACCATATATTTT. Translated: CASSFGEGGFSGNTIYF.

V usage is TRBV7-6 and J usage is TRBJ2-1; 9 bases fit TRBD2. The CDR3 loop spans 19 amino acids. The V gene's germline CDR1 is SGHVS and CDR2 FNYEAQ. V shed 1 base, J shed 4 bases, and the junction held 14 bases outside the gene matches. The CDR3 bases are TGTGCCAGCAGCTTAGGGAAGAAGGGACTAGCAGAAACGTACAATGAGCAGTTCTTC. Protein: CASSLGKKGLAETYNEQFF.

The gene calls are TRBV30 and TRBJ2-3, with D possibly TRBD1 on 6 matching bases. Germline-derived CDR1 and CDR2 are GTSNPN and SVGIG (reference sequence). This CDR3 contains 15 residues. V lost 0 bases and J 1 base, leaving 11 bases between the germline ends. Written as DNA, the CDR3 is TGTGCCTGGAGTGTACGGAACAGGGGCACAGATACGCAGTATTTT. Translation: CAWSVRNRGTDTQYF.

The chain employs TRBV25-1 and TRBJ2-5; tentative D call: TRBD2 (6 bases). Germline CDR1 reads MGHDK; CDR2 reads SYGVNS. This CDR3 region has 13 residues. Trimming cost V 1 base and J 3 bases, with 6 bases left between them. The CDR3 spells CASSEWREETQYF. In DNA form, the CDR3 reads TGTGCCAGCAGTGAATGGAGGGAAGAGACCCAGTACTTC.

The rearrangement joins TRBV7-2 to TRBJ2-7; D is perhaps TRBD2 (6 bases). The length of the CDR3 is 17 residues. Deletions cut 5 bases from V and 0 bases from J, with 20 bases between. The V gene's germline CDR1 is SGHTA and CDR2 FQGNSA. CDR3 protein: CASSPQSLRGSSYEQYF. The CDR3 nucleotides are TGTGCCAGCAGCCCGCAGTCGCTGCGGGGTAGCTCCTACGAGCAGTACTTC.

The rearrangement joins TRBV2 to TRBJ2-3, with D maybe TRBD1 (5 bases). Trimming cost V 7 bases and J 0 bases, with 11 bases left between them. CDR3 length equals 14 residues. The germline V gene has CDR1 SNHLY and CDR2 FYNNEI. The CDR3 nucleotides read TGTGCCAGCATCAAGGGGCCTAGCACAGATACGCAGTATTTT. Its translation is CASIKGPSTDTQYF.